The 10 T cell receptor beta chains below all came from one sample that was sequenced in a study of blood T cell repertoires in COVID-19. Libraries were prepared by immunoSEQ multiplex PCR; TCRdb keeps only in-frame clonotypes and omits some of them. Here the sample spans 70,000 to 95,000 clones, 75% to 95% being singletons. Sequenced input: peripheral blood. The receptors come from a woman in her forties or fifties in a cohort sampled during active COVID-19.

V usage is TRBV6-5 and J usage is TRBJ2-7; D not certain. The length of the CDR3 is 12 residues. Germline V gene data show CDR1 as MNHEY and CDR2 as SVGAGI. V was cut by 6 bases and J by 1 base, with 7 bases left in between. The CDR3 protein is CASRALSYEQYF. CDR3 coding DNA: TGTGCCAGCAGGGCTTTATCCTACGAGCAGTACTTC.

This rearrangement joins TRBV4-2 to TRBJ2-5; D gene ambiguous. Germline V lookup: CDR1 LGHNA, CDR2 YNFKEQ. Trimming stripped 0 bases from V and 0 bases from J, with 8 bases between. The length of the CDR3 is 15 residues. The CDR3 DNA sequence: TGTGCCAGCAGCCAAGAGGGCAGAGACCAAGAGACCCAGTACTTC. This gives the protein CASSQEGRDQETQYF.

This clone was observed a handful of times. The rearrangement joins TRBV9 to TRBJ2-5, with D perhaps TRBD2 (7 bases). V lost 0 bases, J lost 4 bases, and 16 bases lay in between. Germline CDR1 is SGDLS and CDR2 is YYNGEE. This CDR3 spans 16 amino acids. As DNA, the CDR3 is TGTGCCAGCAGCGTAGGAGGGATGGGAGGGGGAGAGACCCAGTACTTC. Encoded protein: CASSVGGMGGGETQYF.

In this sample, this clone turned up once. This sequence joins TRBV12-3 or TRBV12-4 and TRBJ1-1, with unresolved D. Deletions cut 3 bases from V and 8 bases from J, with 7 bases between. The CDR3 loop spans 11 amino acids. CDR3 bases: TGTGCCAGCAGTTTGGGGAGAGAAGCTTTCTTT. Residues: CASSLGREAFF.

This chain links TRBV28 with TRBJ2-5; 8 bases line up with TRBD2. The CDR3 has 15 amino acids. The V segment lost 6 bases and the J segment 5 bases; nucleotides outside the gene matches: 11. Germline CDR1 reads MDHEN; CDR2 reads SYDVKM. CDR3: CASSTHRGGSETQYF. The CDR3 DNA sequence: TGTGCCAGCAGCACCCACCGGGGGGGCTCGGAGACCCAGTACTTC.

V and J are TRBV2 and TRBJ2-7; 15 bases line up with TRBD2. The CDR3 has 16 amino acids. CDR1 and CDR2 from the germline V gene are SNHLY and FYNNEI. The V gene end was trimmed by 6 bases and the J gene end by 2 bases; junction bases not matched to a gene: 5. The CDR3 region has the DNA TGTGCCAGCAGACCGGGACTAGCGGGAGGACCCTACGAGCAGTACTTC. As protein: CASRPGLAGGPYEQYF.

This chain joins TRBV2 and TRBJ2-5, with D unresolved. Germline V gene lookup returns CDR1 SNHLY and CDR2 FYNNEI. The CDR3 contains 15 residues. Trimming stripped 2 bases from V and 7 bases from J, with 17 bases between. CDR3 in amino acids: CASSEWNSPSGTQYF. CDR3 sequence (DNA): TGTGCCAGCAGTGAATGGAACAGCCCGTCAGGGACCCAGTACTTC. The full variable domain, with the rest looked up from reference TRBV2 and TRBJ2-5, is EPEVTQTPSHQVTQMGQEVILRCVPISNHLYFYWYRQILGQKVEFLVSFYNNEISEKSEIFDDQFSVERPDGSNFTLKIRSTKLEDSAMYFCASSEWNSPSGTQYFGPGTRLLVL.

This chain connects TRBV29-1 to TRBJ2-7; 10 bases line up with TRBD1. The CDR3 sequence is 13 residues long. From germline, CDR1 is SQVTM and CDR2 ANQGSEA. After removal of 6 bases from V and 3 bases from J, the junction contained 5 bases not matched to a gene. CDR3 in amino acids: CSVGTGELYEQYF. In DNA, the CDR3 is TGCAGCGTCGGGACAGGGGAACTCTACGAGCAGTACTTC.

The V and J genes are TRBV2 and TRBJ2-1; the D is unclear. CDR1 and CDR2 from the germline V gene are SNHLY and FYNNEI. V lost 7 bases, J lost 5 bases, and 9 bases lay in between. The CDR3 covers 12 residues. CDR3 sequence reads: CASTLENNEQFF. The CDR3 nucleotides are TGTGCCAGCACCCTAGAGAACAATGAGCAGTTCTTC.

This clone has a handful of counts. The V gene is TRBV4-2, the J gene TRBJ2-7; the D gene is possibly TRBD1 (5 bases). The CDR3 is 16 amino acids. The germline V gene has CDR1 LGHNA and CDR2 YNFKEQ. V lost 0 bases, J lost 1 base, and 13 bases lay in between. The CDR3 DNA follows: TGTGCCAGCAGCCAAGAGCAGGGATCGGCGTCCTACGAGCAGTACTTC. This sequence encodes CASSQEQGSASYEQYF.